The 21 T cell receptor beta chains below all came from one sample that was sequenced in a study of shared clonotypes between healthy human individuals. Assay: immunoSEQ multiplex PCR; the TCRdb copy retains only in-frame clones and omits some. The table lists roughly 320,000 clones, about nine tenths of them singletons. Sample: memory CD8+ T cells sorted from blood. Subset indicated: CD45RO+ cells pooled with CCR7-negative TemRA cells. The origin of the receptors is a young man in good health.

The V call is TRBV29-1, the J call TRBJ1-2; no clear D gene. Germline CDR1 SQVTM, CDR2 ANQGSEA. The length of the CDR3 is 10 residues. V lost 4 bases and J lost 7, with 7 bases in between. The CDR3 region is CSVVEFGYTF. In DNA, the CDR3 is TGCAGCGTTGTTGAGTTTGGCTACACCTTC.

The V and J genes are TRBV2 and TRBJ2-7; TRBD2 agrees at 12 bases. Germline V CDR1 and CDR2: SNHLY, FYNNEI. Trimming cost V 3 bases and J 6 bases; bases outside gene matches: 9. The CDR3 is 16 residues long. Here the CDR3 DNA reads TGTGCCAGCAGTGACATAAGACTAGCGGGAGTTGTCGAGCAGTACTTC. It codes for CASSDIRLAGVVEQYF.

The rearrangement uses TRBV4-3 and TRBJ2-1; possible D gene TRBD2, 5 bases. V was trimmed by 1 base and J by 2 bases, leaving 9 bases between them. Germline values: CDR1 LGHNA, CDR2 YSLEER. The CDR3 is 15 amino acids. The DNA of the CDR3 is TGCGCCAGCAGCCAAGTAGAGGGCCCCTACAATGAGCAGTTCTTC. Translated: CASSQVEGPYNEQFF.

This clone is a singleton in its sample. Just one base apart from a much larger clone, this may be a read error. J is TRBJ2-3 and V is TRBV6-1; D unresolved. The germline V and J ends were trimmed by 7 bases and 1 base, with 6 bases remaining between them. CDR1 and CDR2 (germline): MNHNS, SASEGT. CDR3 size: 12 residues. DNA of the CDR3: TGTGCCAGCACCTACTGCACAGATACGCAGTATTTT. Its translation: CASTYCTDTQYF.

J is TRBJ2-3 and V is TRBV29-1; tentative D call: TRBD1 (5 bases). This CDR3 region has 15 residues. V gave up 6 bases and J gave up 0 bases, with 16 bases separating them. The V gene's germline CDR1 is SQVTM and CDR2 ANQGSEA. The CDR3 DNA reads TGCAGCGTCAAAGAGACAGTCTTTAGCACAGATACGCAGTATTTT. Translating it yields CSVKETVFSTDTQYF.

This chain links TRBV10-2 with TRBJ2-3; D might be TRBD2 (6 bases). The CDR3 totals 14 residues. CDR1 is WSHSY and CDR2 is SAAADI in the germline V gene. V was trimmed by 4 bases and J by 2 bases, leaving 10 bases between them. As DNA, the CDR3 is TGCGCCAGCAGTGCGGGGGATTCCACAGATACGCAGTATTTT. This translates into CASSAGDSTDTQYF.

This chain links TRBV15 with TRBJ2-6, with D hard to call. This CDR3 contains 14 residues. The germline V and J ends were trimmed by 5 bases and 4 bases, with 9 bases remaining between them. CDR1 is LNHNV and CDR2 is YYDKDF in the germline V gene (reference sequence). The CDR3 region is CATSAPMGANVLTF. CDR3 in DNA: TGTGCCACCAGCGCCCCGATGGGGGCCAACGTCCTGACTTTC. The whole variable domain, remainder taken from reference TRBV15 and TRBJ2-6, is DAMVIQNPRYQVTQFGKPVTLSCSQTLNHNVMYWYQQKSSQAPKLLFHYYDKDFNNEADTPDNFQSRRPNTSFCFLDIRSPGLGDTAMYLCATSAPMGANVLTFGAGSRLTVL.

V usage is TRBV7-9 and J usage is TRBJ2-2; no definite D call. The V gene lost 4 bases and the J gene lost 8 bases, with 8 bases spanning the gap. CDR3 length equals 12 residues. CDR1 is SEHNR and CDR2 is FQNEAQ in the germline V gene (reference sequence). The CDR3 DNA follows: TGTGCCAGCAGCTCGGCTTCGGGGGAGCTGTTTTTT. Protein sequence: CASSSASGELFF.

The chain is built from TRBV2 and TRBJ2-2; 10 bases line up with TRBD2. V was clipped by 8 bases and J by 1 base; unmatched bases: 4. Germline lookup yields CDR1 SNHLY and CDR2 FYNNEI. This CDR3 comprises 15 residues. The CDR3 protein is CASARTSGNTGELFF. Written as DNA, the CDR3 is TGTGCCAGCGCTCGGACTAGCGGGAACACCGGGGAGCTGTTTTTT.

J is TRBJ2-5 and V is TRBV5-4; D is perhaps TRBD1 or TRBD2 (5 bases each). The CDR3 has 14 amino acids. V dropped 4 bases and J dropped 3 bases, with 13 bases sitting between them. Germline V lookup: CDR1 SGHNT, CDR2 YYREEE (reference sequence). The CDR3 is CASSRRGREETQYF. The CDR3 region has the DNA TGTGCCAGCAGCCGTCGGGGCCGAGAAGAGACCCAGTACTTC.

The chain combines TRBV27 with TRBJ2-6; D is unresolved. The CDR3 loop spans 17 amino acids. Germline-derived CDR1 and CDR2 are MNHEY and SMNVEV (reference sequence). The germline V and J ends were trimmed by 5 bases and 5 bases, with 19 bases remaining between them. CDR3 protein: CASSTERLQSRANVLTF. CDR3 coding DNA: TGTGCCAGCAGTACTGAACGGCTACAAAGTCGGGCCAACGTCCTGACTTTC.

The gene calls are TRBV13 and TRBJ2-2; D is possibly TRBD1 or TRBD2 (5 bases each). The CDR3 contains 17 residues. V was trimmed by 5 bases and J by 3 bases, leaving 19 bases between them. CDR1 and CDR2 from the germline V gene are PRHDT and FYEKMQ (reference sequence). CDR3: CASSPGRSGWDTGELFF. CDR3 bases: TGTGCCAGCAGCCCGGGACGTTCCGGGTGGGACACCGGGGAGCTGTTTTTT. The variable domain in full, with the rest retrieved from reference TRBV13 and TRBJ2-2, is AAGVIQSPRHLIKEKRETATLKCYPIPRHDTVYWYQQGPGQDPQFLISFYEKMQSDKGSIPDRFSAQQFSDYHSELNMSSLELGDSALYFCASSPGRSGWDTGELFFGEGSRLTVL.

J is TRBJ2-7 and V is TRBV7-8, with TRBD2 identical over 12 bases. With V trimmed by 4 bases and J by 1 base, 8 bases remained unmatched. This CDR3 is 17 amino acids long. Germline V gene data show CDR1 as SGHVS and CDR2 as FQNEAQ. CDR3 sequence reads: CASSSLWTSGISYEQYF. For the CDR3, the DNA is TGTGCCAGCAGCTCCCTGTGGACTAGCGGGATATCCTACGAGCAGTACTTC.

This clone was found once. V usage is TRBV27 and J usage is TRBJ1-1; TRBD1 is a possible D gene (5 bases). The ends were cut back, 6 bases at V and 8 bases at J, with 22 bases in the middle. Germline values: CDR1 MNHEY, CDR2 SMNVEV (reference sequence). There are 15 residues in the CDR3. In DNA, the CDR3 is TGTGCCAGCAGAAACCCTTTGAGGGGTCCGTCGGAAGCTTTCTTT. As protein: CASRNPLRGPSEAFF.

V gene TRBV6-5 combines with J gene TRBJ1-2; D not certain. This CDR3 is 15 amino acids long. Germline loops: CDR1 MNHEY, CDR2 SVGAGI. V gave up 0 bases and J gave up 0 bases, with 8 bases separating them. For the CDR3, the DNA is TGTGCCAGCAGTTACTCGAGTGCAGCTAACTATGGCTACACCTTC. It is translated as CASSYSSAANYGYTF.

DNA of the CDR3: TGTGCCAGCAGTTTCCAGGGGTTTGAGCCCCAGCATTTT. It encodes CASSFQGFEPQHF. V gene TRBV6-9 combines with J gene TRBJ1-5; a weak D match, TRBD1 (6 bases). Germline V CDR1 and CDR2: MNHGY, SVAAGI. The CDR3 spans 13 residues. The germline V and J ends were trimmed by 4 bases and 8 bases, with 12 bases remaining between them.

The genes are TRBV5-1 and TRBJ1-1, with TRBD1 identical over 9 bases. The CDR3 is 14 residues long. V lost 2 bases, J lost 4 bases, and 3 bases stayed unmatched. Germline-derived CDR1 and CDR2 are SGHRS and YFSETQ. The CDR3 loop is CASSFSGQGTEAFF. The CDR3, as DNA: TGCGCCAGCAGCTTCTCGGGACAGGGCACTGAAGCTTTCTTT.

This chain joins TRBV6-5 and TRBJ2-3, with 7 positions matching TRBD2. Germline V gene sequence: CDR1 MNHEY, CDR2 SVGAGI. Trimming cost V 0 bases and J 6 bases; bases outside gene matches: 3. This CDR3 region has 14 residues. CDR3 bases: TGTGCCAGCAGTTACTCGAGCGGGGCCGATACGCAGTATTTT. It specifies CASSYSSGADTQYF.

This chain links TRBV28 with TRBJ2-6, with a weak D call TRBD2 (5 bases). The CDR3 loop spans 18 amino acids. Germline V CDR1 and CDR2: MDHEN, SYDVKM. V was pared by 7 bases and J by 3 bases, with 22 bases between. As DNA, the CDR3 is TGTGCCAGCACCCCCCCGGGCACCCTACTAGATGGGGCCAACGTCCTGACTTTC. Encoded protein: CASTPPGTLLDGANVLTF.

The rearrangement links TRBV10-1 to TRBJ2-3, with 10 bases matching TRBD2. The CDR3 extends over 15 amino acids. The germline V gene encodes CDR1 WNHNN and CDR2 SYGVQD (reference sequence). After removal of 3 bases from V and 4 bases from J, the junction contained 4 bases not matched to a gene. For the CDR3, the DNA is TGCGCCAGCAGTGATGCTAGCGGGGGTCCAGATACGCAGTATTTT. This translates into CASSDASGGPDTQYF.

This clone was recorded once. The V and J genes are TRBV28 and TRBJ1-2; D unresolved. This CDR3 contains 12 residues. V lost 8 bases and J 3 bases, leaving 10 bases between the germline ends. Germline CDR1 and CDR2: MDHEN and SYDVKM. CDR3 sequence reads: CASAGVDYGYTF. The CDR3 DNA follows: TGTGCCAGCGCCGGGGTTGACTATGGCTACACCTTC.